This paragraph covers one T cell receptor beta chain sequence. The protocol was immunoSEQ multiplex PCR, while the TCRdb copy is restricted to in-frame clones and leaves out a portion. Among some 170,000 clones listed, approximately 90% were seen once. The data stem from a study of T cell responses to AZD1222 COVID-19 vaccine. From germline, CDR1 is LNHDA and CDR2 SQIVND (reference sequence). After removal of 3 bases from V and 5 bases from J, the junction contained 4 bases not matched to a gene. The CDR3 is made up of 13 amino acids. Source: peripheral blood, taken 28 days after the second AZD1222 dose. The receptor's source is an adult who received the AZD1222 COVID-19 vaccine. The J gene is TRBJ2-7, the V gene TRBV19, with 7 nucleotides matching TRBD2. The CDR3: CASSIRGEDEQYF. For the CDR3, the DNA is TGTGCCAGTAGTATTCGGGGGGAGGACGAGCAGTACTTC.